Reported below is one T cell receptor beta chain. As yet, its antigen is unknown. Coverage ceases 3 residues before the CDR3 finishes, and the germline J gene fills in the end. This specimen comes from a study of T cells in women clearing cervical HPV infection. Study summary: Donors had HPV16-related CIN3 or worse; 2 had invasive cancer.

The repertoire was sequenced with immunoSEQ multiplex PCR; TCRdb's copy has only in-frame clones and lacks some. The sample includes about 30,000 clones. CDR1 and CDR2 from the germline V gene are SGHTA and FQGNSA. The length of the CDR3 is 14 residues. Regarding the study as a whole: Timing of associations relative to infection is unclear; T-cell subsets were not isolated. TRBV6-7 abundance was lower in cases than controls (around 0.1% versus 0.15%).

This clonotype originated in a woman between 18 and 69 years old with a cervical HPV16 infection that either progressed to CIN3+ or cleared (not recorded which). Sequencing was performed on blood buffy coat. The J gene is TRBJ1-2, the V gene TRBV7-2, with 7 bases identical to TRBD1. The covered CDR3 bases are TGTGCCAGCAGCCAGACTTTACAGGGGAATGAC. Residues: CASSQTLQGND. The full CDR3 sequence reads CASSQTLQGNDYTF.